The 29 T cell receptor beta chains in this list originate from one sample, sequenced in a study of control samples from healthy donors and cancer patients. Here immunoSEQ multiplex PCR was the method, and the copy in TCRdb shows in-frame clones only, minus some. The table lists 95,000 to 130,000 clones, over 90% of them singletons. Sequencing input: blood. The receptors stem from a man between 25 and 39 years old in good health.

This chain links TRBV14 with TRBJ2-1; D might be TRBD2 (5 bases). The germline CDR1 and CDR2 sequences are SGHDN and FVKESK. This CDR3 spans 16 amino acids. The V end was cut by 4 bases, the J end by 8 bases, with 21 bases between. CDR3 in DNA: TGTGCCAGCAGCCCGCTCGGGGTCCTGTCCTCCGATGAGCAGTTCTTC. This encodes CASSPLGVLSSDEQFF.

This rearrangement joins TRBV29-1 to TRBJ2-1, with D possibly TRBD2 on 7 matching bases. Trimming removed 5 bases from V and 7 bases from J, with 21 bases in between. Per germline, CDR1 SQVTM and CDR2 ANQGSEA. This CDR3 contains 15 residues. CDR3 protein: CSVTPWAGAPNEQFF. The CDR3 DNA sequence: TGCAGCGTTACCCCGTGGGCGGGGGCGCCAAATGAGCAGTTCTTC.

The CDR3 nucleotides read TGTGCCATTAAAGGTGGACTAGCGGGTATCTTGAATGAGCAGTTCTTC. Translation gives CAIKGGLAGILNEQFF. V and J are TRBV10-3 and TRBJ2-1, with 11 positions matching TRBD2. J was trimmed by 7 bases and V by 9 bases; bases with no gene match: 14. The germline V gene encodes CDR1 ENHRY and CDR2 SYGVKD. The CDR3 consists of 16 residues.

The V and J genes are TRBV2 and TRBJ1-2; D is uncertain. Per the germline V gene, CDR1 is SNHLY and CDR2 is FYNNEI. This CDR3 has 12 residues. V was clipped by 7 bases and J by 4 bases, with 10 bases between them. Here the CDR3 reads CASNRGTYGYTF. The CDR3 nucleotides are TGTGCCAGCAATCGCGGAACCTATGGCTACACCTTC. Full variable domain (rest looked up from reference TRBV2 and TRBJ1-2): EPEVTQTPSHQVTQMGQEVILRCVPISNHLYFYWYRQILGQKVEFLVSFYNNEISEKSEIFDDQFSVERPDGSNFTLKIRSTKLEDSAMYFCASNRGTYGYTFGSGTRLTVV.

J is TRBJ2-5 and V is TRBV3-1 (or the pseudogene TRBV3-2); 12 bases map to TRBD2. Trimming cost V 4 bases and J 4 bases; bases outside gene matches: 4. Germline CDR1 LGHDT, CDR2 YNNKEL (reference sequence). This CDR3 contains 15 residues. CDR3 nucleotide sequence: TGTGCCAGCAGCCGACTAGCGGGGGAGACAGAGACCCAGTACTTC. Translation: CASSRLAGETETQYF.

V and J are TRBV7-6 and TRBJ2-2; 8 bases map to TRBD2. With V trimmed by 1 base and J by 7 bases, 14 bases remained unmatched. Germline CDR1 reads SGHVS; CDR2 reads FNYEAQ. The CDR3 is made up of 18 amino acids. The DNA of the CDR3 is TGTGCCAGCAGCTTAGGGATCGTTCGGGCGGGGACTAGCGGGGAGCTGTTTTTT. Its protein is CASSLGIVRAGTSGELFF.

The V call is TRBV6-6, the J call TRBJ2-7, with TRBD2 identical over 7 bases. The V gene's germline CDR1 is MNHNY and CDR2 SVGAGI (reference sequence). V trimming: 6 bases; J trimming: 7 bases; junction bases outside the gene matches: 18. CDR3 size: 16 residues. The CDR3 nucleotides read TGTGCCAGCAGCAACATGCAATATGGGGGGGTGAGGGAGCAGTACGTC. It yields the protein CASSNMQYGGVREQYV.

The gene calls are TRBV11-2 and TRBJ1-1; D uncertain. The CDR3 extends over 13 amino acids. V was shortened by 0 bases and J by 5 bases, with 7 bases between the two germline ends. Germline assignment: CDR1 SGHAT and CDR2 FQNNGV. The CDR3 DNA reads TGTGCCAGCAGCTTAGAACGAGGAACTGAAGCTTTCTTT. Translated, it gives CASSLERGTEAFF.

As regards this clone: No DNA is shown, since the ends of the CDR3 on it are uncertain; the CDR3 is the one TCRdb lists. The chain couples TRBV5-8 to TRBJ1-2. The CDR3 is 14 amino acids in total, end residues counted. Germline V gene sequence: CDR1 SGHTS, CDR2 YDEGEE. CDR3 residues: CASSFGSGGYGYTF.

The chain joins TRBV14 to TRBJ1-5; no firm D call. The V gene lost 0 bases and the J gene lost 0 bases, with 12 bases spanning the gap. Germline CDR1 SGHDN, CDR2 FVKESK. This CDR3 comprises 17 residues. DNA for the CDR3: TGTGCCAGCAGCCAAGATCTAGAACAAGTTAGCAATCAGCCCCAGCATTTT. Its translation is CASSQDLEQVSNQPQHF.

This chain joins TRBV2 and TRBJ2-3; D may be TRBD2 (6 bases). This CDR3 region has 14 residues. Trimming removed 6 bases at V and 6 bases at J, with 16 bases between. Germline V gene sequence: CDR1 SNHLY, CDR2 FYNNEI. The CDR3 coding sequence is TGTGCCAGCAGCCGGGACTCCGCCCACGATACGCAGTATTTT. Translating gives CASSRDSAHDTQYF.

This chain links TRBV21-1 with TRBJ1-1; TRBD1, as called in the table, went unchecked against the DNA. TRBV21-1 is tagged as a pseudogene. The CDR3 length is 16 residues. The DNA of the CDR3 is TGTGCCAGCAGCAAGGTTCGGGACAGGACGAACACTGAAGCTTTCTTT. Protein sequence: CASSKVRDRTNTEAFF.

The rearrangement links TRBV7-3 to TRBJ2-1; no clear D. The length of the CDR3 is 12 residues. Deletions cut 1 base from V and 7 bases from J, with 5 bases between. Germline V lookup: CDR1 SGHTA, CDR2 FQGTGA. Written as DNA, the CDR3 is TGTGCCAGCAGCTTAAGCGGTAATGAGCAGTTCTTC. This codes for CASSLSGNEQFF.

This sequence joins TRBV12-5 and TRBJ1-4; D is unresolved. Between the trimmed V and J ends, which lost 5 bases and 0 bases, there was a span of 7 bases. The CDR3 is 14 amino acids. Germline CDR1 and CDR2: LGHNT and FRNRAP. CDR3 amino acids: CASGGVATNEKLFF. The CDR3 DNA sequence: TGTGCTAGTGGTGGGGTTGCAACTAATGAAAAACTGTTTTTT.

The chain combines TRBV7-9 with TRBJ1-2, with D perhaps matching TRBD1 (5 bases). The CDR3 consists of 15 residues. The V gene lost 4 bases and the J gene lost 4 bases, with 16 bases spanning the gap. The V gene's germline CDR1 is SEHNR and CDR2 FQNEAQ (reference sequence). DNA for the CDR3: TGTGCCAGCAGCTATCGGCGAGAGGGGACCTATGGCTACACCTTC. Encoded protein: CASSYRREGTYGYTF.

This chain uses TRBV5-1 with TRBJ2-5; tentative D call: TRBD2 (5 bases). The CDR3 runs 14 residues. CDR1 is SGHRS, CDR2 YFSETQ, per germline. V dropped 4 bases and J dropped 2 bases, with 12 bases sitting between them. The CDR3 protein is CASSRPTGQETQYF. Written as DNA, the CDR3 is TGCGCCAGCAGCCGTCCGACGGGGCAAGAGACCCAGTACTTC.

This chain joins TRBV4-2 and TRBJ2-7; possible D gene TRBD1, 6 bases. This CDR3 comprises 14 residues. V gave up 5 bases and J gave up 3 bases, with 14 bases separating them. CDR1 is LGHNA and CDR2 is YNFKEQ in the germline V gene. CDR3 bases: TGTGCCAGCAGCAACCGGGACAAACTCTACGAGCAGTACTTC. This gives the protein CASSNRDKLYEQYF.

This clone was observed a few times. The chain links TRBV5-1 to TRBJ1-5; 10 bases agree with TRBD1. Trimming removed 4 bases from V and 1 base from J; junction bases left unmatched: 5. Germline CDR1 is SGHRS and CDR2 is YFSETQ. This CDR3 has 16 amino acids. CDR3 bases: TGCGCCAGCAGCCCGGGACAGGGGCAGAGCAATCAGCCCCAGCATTTT. Its protein product is CASSPGQGQSNQPQHF.

This clone was counted only a few times. This rearrangement joins TRBV7-2 to TRBJ1-1; 12 bases line up with TRBD1. The CDR3 extends over 17 amino acids. Losses at the gene ends were 5 bases for V and 0 bases for J; bases not matched to a gene: 7. Germline CDR1 and CDR2: SGHTA and FQGNSA. CDR3: CASSLGGTGGMNTEAFF. As DNA, the CDR3 is TGTGCCAGCAGCCTCGGGGGGACAGGGGGCATGAACACTGAAGCTTTCTTT.

This clone appeared a single time. V gene TRBV10-2 combines with J gene TRBJ1-5; no reliable D call. This CDR3 spans 14 amino acids. V was cut by 7 bases and J by 3 bases, with 13 bases left in between. Germline CDR1 and CDR2: WSHSY and SAAADI. The CDR3 sequence: CASNSLGSNQPQHF. The CDR3 DNA reads as TGCGCCAGCAATTCCCTGGGGTCCAATCAGCCCCAGCATTTT.

On this clone: The same CDR3 arises from other DNA sequences in this sample as well. The chain uses TRBV19 and TRBJ1-1; D uncertain. Trimming pared 7 bases from V and 1 base from J, leaving 16 bases between. The CDR3 contains 15 residues. Germline V gene sequence: CDR1 LNHDA, CDR2 SQIVND (reference sequence). The CDR3 sequence is CASIPGGASNTEAFF. CDR3 nucleotides: TGTGCCAGTATCCCCGGAGGAGCCTCGAACACTGAAGCTTTCTTT.

The V and J genes are TRBV6-4 and TRBJ2-1, with D perhaps matching TRBD2 (6 bases). Germline V gives CDR1 MRHNA, CDR2 SNTAGT. V lost 3 bases to trimming and J lost 9 bases, with 12 bases between them. This CDR3 spans 13 amino acids. Here the CDR3 reads CASSETSSSEQFF. For the CDR3, the DNA is TGTGCCAGCAGTGAGACTAGTAGTAGTGAGCAGTTCTTC.

This rearrangement joins TRBV6-5 to TRBJ2-5; a possible D gene is TRBD2 (7 bases). V was clipped by 6 bases and J by 2 bases, with 13 bases between them. This CDR3 region has 14 residues. From germline, CDR1 is MNHEY and CDR2 SVGAGI. The CDR3 nucleotides read TGTGCCAGCAGATGGGGGGGCCCTCAAGAGACCCAGTACTTC. Protein product: CASRWGGPQETQYF.

The chain links TRBV15 to TRBJ1-5, with D maybe TRBD1 (5 bases). Deletions cut 6 bases from V and 4 bases from J, with 13 bases between. Germline V gene sequence: CDR1 LNHNV, CDR2 YYDKDF (reference sequence). The CDR3 extends over 14 amino acids. CDR3 in amino acids: CATSPKRGNQPQHF. The CDR3 DNA is TGTGCCACCAGTCCTAAAAGGGGAAATCAGCCCCAGCATTTT.

The chain has TRBV6-5 and TRBJ2-3; TRBD2 might be the D (5 bases). The CDR3 contains 13 residues. The germline gives CDR1 MNHEY, CDR2 SVGAGI. The V end lost 5 bases, the J end lost 4 bases, and 10 bases lay between the germline ends. CDR3 sequence: CASSTSAPDTQYF. The CDR3 coding sequence is TGTGCCAGCAGTACTAGTGCCCCAGATACGCAGTATTTT.

The V gene is TRBV18, the J gene TRBJ1-4; TRBD1 agrees at 8 bases. Per the germline V gene, CDR1 is KGHSH and CDR2 is LQKENI. V was pared by 2 bases and J by 7 bases, with 6 bases of the junction left unmatched. The CDR3 is 15 amino acids. As DNA, the CDR3 is TGTGCCAGCTCACCAATGCAGGGGGCTACTGAAAAACTGTTTTTT. It codes for CASSPMQGATEKLFF. The full variable domain, its missing parts supplied by reference TRBV18 and TRBJ1-4, is NAGVMQNPRHLVRRRGQEARLRCSPMKGHSHVYWYRQLPEEGLKFMVYLQKENIIDESGMPKERFSAEFPKEGPSILRIQQVVRGDSAAYFCASSPMQGATEKLFFGSGTQLSVL.

CDR3 loop: CASSLPGGSGDTGELFF. In DNA, the CDR3 is TGTGCCAGCAGTTTACCAGGGGGTAGCGGGGACACCGGGGAGCTGTTTTTT. This chain uses TRBV28 with TRBJ2-2; a possible D gene is TRBD2 (8 bases). CDR3 size: 17 residues. CDR1 is MDHEN, CDR2 SYDVKM, per germline. Trimming took off 2 bases at V and 3 bases at J, with 16 bases between the two ends.

The chain couples TRBV7-9 to TRBJ2-3; 7 bases map to TRBD2. CDR1 SEHNR and CDR2 FQNEAQ come from the germline V gene (reference sequence). Germline trimming cut 6 bases from V and 6 bases from J; bases unmatched to any gene: 12. This CDR3 region has 15 residues. CDR3 DNA: TGTGCCAGCAGTCGACTAGCAGGACTGGAGGATACGCAGTATTTT. Its protein is CASSRLAGLEDTQYF.

The genes are TRBV15 and TRBJ2-7; D may correspond to TRBD1 or TRBD2 (5 bases each). CDR3 length: 13 residues. Per the germline V gene, CDR1 is LNHNV and CDR2 is YYDKDF (reference sequence). V lost 0 bases, J lost 3 bases, and 6 bases lay in between. This CDR3 is CATSRDGGYEQYF. Here the CDR3 DNA reads TGTGCCACCAGCAGAGATGGGGGCTACGAGCAGTACTTC.